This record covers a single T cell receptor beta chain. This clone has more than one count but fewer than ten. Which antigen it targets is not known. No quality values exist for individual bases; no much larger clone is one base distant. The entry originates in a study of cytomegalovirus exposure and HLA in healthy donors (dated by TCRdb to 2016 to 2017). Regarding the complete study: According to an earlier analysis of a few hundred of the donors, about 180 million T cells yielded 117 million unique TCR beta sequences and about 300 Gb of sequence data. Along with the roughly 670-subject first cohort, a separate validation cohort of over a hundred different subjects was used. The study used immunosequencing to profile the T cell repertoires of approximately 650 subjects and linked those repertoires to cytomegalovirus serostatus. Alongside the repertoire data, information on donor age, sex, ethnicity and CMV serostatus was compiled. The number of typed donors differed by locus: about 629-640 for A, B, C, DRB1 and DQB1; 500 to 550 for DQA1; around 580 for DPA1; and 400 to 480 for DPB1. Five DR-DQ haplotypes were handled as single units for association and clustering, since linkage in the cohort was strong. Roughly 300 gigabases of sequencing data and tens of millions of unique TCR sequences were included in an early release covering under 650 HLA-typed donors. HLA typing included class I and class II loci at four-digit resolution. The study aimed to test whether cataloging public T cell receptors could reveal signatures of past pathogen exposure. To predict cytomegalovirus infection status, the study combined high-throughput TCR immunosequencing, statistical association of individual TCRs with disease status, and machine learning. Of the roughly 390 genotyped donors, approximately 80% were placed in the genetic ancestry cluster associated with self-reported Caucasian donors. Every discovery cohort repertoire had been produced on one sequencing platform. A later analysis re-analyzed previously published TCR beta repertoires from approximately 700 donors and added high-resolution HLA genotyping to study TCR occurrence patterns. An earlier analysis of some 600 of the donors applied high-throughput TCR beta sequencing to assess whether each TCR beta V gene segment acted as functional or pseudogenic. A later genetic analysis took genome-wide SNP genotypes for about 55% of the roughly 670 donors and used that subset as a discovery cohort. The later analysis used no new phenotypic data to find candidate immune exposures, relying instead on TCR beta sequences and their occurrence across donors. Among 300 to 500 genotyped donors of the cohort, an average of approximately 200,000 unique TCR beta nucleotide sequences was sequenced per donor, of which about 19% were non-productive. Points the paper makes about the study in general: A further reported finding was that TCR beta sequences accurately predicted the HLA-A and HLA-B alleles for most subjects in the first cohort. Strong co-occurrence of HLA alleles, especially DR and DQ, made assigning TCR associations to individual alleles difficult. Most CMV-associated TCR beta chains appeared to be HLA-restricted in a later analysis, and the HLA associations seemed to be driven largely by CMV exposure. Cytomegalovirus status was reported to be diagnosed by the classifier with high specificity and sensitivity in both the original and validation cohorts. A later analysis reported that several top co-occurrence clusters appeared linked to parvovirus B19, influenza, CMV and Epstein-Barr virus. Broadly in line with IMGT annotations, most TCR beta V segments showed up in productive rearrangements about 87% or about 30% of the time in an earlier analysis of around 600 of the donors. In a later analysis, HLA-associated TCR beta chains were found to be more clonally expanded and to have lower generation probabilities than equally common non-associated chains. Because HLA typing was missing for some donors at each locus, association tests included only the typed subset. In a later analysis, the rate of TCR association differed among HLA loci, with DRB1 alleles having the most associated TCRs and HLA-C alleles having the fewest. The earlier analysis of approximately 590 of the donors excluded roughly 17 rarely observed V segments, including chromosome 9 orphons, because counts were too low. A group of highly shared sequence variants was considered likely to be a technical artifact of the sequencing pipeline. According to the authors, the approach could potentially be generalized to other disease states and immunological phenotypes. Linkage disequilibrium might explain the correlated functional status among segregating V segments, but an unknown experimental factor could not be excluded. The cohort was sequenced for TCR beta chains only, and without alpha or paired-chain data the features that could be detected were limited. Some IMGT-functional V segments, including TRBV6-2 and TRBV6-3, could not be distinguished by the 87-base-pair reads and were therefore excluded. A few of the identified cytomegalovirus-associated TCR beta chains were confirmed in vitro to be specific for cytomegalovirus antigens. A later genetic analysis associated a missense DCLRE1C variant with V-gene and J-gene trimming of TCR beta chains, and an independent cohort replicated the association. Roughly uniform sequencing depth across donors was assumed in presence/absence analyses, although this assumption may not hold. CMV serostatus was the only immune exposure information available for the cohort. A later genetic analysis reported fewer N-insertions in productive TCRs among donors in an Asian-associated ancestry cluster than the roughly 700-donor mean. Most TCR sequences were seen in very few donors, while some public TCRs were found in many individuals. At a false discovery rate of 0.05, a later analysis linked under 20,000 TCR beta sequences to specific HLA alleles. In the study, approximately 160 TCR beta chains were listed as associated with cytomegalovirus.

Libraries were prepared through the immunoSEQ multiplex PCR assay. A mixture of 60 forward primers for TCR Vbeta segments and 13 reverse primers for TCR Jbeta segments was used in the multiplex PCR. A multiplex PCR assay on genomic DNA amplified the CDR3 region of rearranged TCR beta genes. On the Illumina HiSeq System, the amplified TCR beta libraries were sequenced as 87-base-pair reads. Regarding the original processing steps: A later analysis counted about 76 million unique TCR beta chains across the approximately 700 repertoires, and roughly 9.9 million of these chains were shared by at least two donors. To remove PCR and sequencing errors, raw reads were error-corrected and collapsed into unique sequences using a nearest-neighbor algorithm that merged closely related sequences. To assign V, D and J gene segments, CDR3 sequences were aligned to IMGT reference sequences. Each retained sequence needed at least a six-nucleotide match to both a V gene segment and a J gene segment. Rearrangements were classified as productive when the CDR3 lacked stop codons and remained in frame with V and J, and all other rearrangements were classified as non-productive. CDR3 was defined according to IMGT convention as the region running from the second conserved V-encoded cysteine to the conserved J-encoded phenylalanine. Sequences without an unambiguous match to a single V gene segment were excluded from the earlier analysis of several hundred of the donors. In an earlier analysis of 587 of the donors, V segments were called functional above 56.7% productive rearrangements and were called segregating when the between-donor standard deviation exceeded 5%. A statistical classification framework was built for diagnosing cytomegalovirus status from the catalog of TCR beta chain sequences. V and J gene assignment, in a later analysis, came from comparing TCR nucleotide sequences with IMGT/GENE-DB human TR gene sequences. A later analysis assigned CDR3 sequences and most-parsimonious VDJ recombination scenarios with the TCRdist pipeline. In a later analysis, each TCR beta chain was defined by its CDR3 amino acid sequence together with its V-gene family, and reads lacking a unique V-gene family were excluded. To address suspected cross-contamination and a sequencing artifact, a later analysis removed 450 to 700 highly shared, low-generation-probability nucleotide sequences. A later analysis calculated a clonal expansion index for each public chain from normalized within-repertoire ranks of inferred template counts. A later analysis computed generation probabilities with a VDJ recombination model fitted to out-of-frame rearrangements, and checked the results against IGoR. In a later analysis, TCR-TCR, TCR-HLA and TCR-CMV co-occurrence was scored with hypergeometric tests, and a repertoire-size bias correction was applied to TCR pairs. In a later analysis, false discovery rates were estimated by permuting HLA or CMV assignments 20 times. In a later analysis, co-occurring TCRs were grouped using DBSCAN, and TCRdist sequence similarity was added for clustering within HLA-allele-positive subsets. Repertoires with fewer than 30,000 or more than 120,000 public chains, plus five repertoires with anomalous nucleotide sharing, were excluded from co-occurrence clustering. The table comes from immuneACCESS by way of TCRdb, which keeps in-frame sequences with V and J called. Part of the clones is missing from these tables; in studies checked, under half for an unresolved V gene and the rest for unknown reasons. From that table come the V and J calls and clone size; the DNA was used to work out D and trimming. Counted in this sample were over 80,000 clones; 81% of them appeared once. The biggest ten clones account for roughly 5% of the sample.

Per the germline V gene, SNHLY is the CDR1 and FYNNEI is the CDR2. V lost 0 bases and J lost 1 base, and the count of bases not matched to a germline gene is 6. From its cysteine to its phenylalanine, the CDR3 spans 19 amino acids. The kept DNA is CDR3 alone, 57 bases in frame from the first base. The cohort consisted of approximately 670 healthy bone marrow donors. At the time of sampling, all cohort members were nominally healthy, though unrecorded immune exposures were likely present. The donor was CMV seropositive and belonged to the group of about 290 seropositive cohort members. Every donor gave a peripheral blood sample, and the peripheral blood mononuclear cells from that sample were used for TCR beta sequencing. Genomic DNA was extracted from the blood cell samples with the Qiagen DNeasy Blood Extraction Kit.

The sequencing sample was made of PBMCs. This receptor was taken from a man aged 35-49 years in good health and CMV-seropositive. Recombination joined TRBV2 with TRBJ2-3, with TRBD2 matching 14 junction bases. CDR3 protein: CASSEARLAGGRGTDTQYF. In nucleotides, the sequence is TGTGCCAGCAGTGAAGCGCGACTAGCGGGAGGGCGCGGCACAGATACGCAGTATTTT.